This TCR beta chain is from a study of T cell responses to AZD1222 COVID-19 vaccine. This clone was seen only once. Its specificity is unknown. The same CDR3 is also encoded by other DNA sequences in this sample. Study findings and constraints: Repertoires were obtained solely post-peak T cell response.

Libraries were prepared by immunoSEQ multiplex PCR; TCRdb keeps only in-frame clonotypes and omits some of them. The sample lists 180,000 or so clones, roughly 92% seen once, with approximately 0.64% in the top ten. Looked up from germline, CDR1 is LGHDT and CDR2 is YNNKEL (reference sequence). The ends were cut back, 1 base at V and 4 bases at J, with 1 base in the middle. This CDR3 has 11 amino acids. This sequence originates from an adult in good health. The chain joins TRBV3-1 (or the pseudogene TRBV3-2) to TRBJ2-5; no firm D call. Sample: peripheral blood, taken on day 0 of AZD1222 vaccination. The CDR3 nucleotides read TGTGCCAGCAGCCAAGTAGAGACCCAGTACTTC. Residues: CASSQVETQYF.